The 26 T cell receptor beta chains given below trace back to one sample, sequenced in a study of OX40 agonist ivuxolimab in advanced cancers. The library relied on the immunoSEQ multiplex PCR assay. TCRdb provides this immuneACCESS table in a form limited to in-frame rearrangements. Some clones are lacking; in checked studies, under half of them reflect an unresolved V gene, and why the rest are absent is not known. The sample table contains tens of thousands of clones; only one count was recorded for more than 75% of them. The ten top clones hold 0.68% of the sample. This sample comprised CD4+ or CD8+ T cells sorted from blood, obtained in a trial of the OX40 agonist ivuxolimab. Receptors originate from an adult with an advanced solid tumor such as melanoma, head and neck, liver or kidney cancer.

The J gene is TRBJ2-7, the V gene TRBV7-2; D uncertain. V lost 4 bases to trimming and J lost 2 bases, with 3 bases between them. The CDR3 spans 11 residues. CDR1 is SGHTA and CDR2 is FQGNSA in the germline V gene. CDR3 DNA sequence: TGTGCCAGCAGCTCTGCCTACGAGCAGTACTTC. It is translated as CASSSAYEQYF.

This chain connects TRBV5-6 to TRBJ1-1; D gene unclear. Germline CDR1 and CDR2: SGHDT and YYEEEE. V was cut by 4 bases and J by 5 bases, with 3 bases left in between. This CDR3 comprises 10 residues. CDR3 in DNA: TGTGCCAGCAGCGGGACTGAAGCTTTCTTT. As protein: CASSGTEAFF.

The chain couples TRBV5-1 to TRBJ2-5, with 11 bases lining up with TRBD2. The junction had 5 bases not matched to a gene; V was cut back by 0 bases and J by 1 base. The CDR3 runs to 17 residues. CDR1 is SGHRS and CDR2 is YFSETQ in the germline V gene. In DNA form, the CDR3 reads TGCGCCAGCAGCTTGGGACTAGCGGGGAGGTCCCAAGAGACCCAGTACTTC. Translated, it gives CASSLGLAGRSQETQYF.

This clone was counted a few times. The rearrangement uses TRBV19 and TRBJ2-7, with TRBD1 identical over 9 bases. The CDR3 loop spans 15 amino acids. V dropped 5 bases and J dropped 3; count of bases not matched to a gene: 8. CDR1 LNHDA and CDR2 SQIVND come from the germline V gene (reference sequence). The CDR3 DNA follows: TGTGCCAGTAGTGTAGCCGGGACAGGGAACTACGAGCAGTACTTC. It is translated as CASSVAGTGNYEQYF. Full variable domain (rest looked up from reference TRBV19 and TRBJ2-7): DGGITQSPKYLFRKEGQNVTLSCEQNLNHDAMYWYRQDPGQGLRLIYYSQIVNDFQKGDIAEGYSVSREKKESFPLTVTSAQKNPTAFYLCASSVAGTGNYEQYFGPGTRLTVT.

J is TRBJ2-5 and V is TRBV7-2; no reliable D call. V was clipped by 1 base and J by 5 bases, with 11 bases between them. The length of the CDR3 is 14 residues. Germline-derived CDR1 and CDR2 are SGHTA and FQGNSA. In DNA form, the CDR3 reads TGTGCCAGCAGCTTAGGGAAGGGTGCGGAGACCCAGTACTTC. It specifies CASSLGKGAETQYF.

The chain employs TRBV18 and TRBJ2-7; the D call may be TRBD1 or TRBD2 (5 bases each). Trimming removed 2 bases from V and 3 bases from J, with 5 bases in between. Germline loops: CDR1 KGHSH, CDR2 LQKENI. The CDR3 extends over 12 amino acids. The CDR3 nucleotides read TGTGCCAGCTCACCAGGGGGCTACGAGCAGTACTTC. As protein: CASSPGGYEQYF. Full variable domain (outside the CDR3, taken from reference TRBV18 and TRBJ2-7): NAGVMQNPRHLVRRRGQEARLRCSPMKGHSHVYWYRQLPEEGLKFMVYLQKENIIDESGMPKERFSAEFPKEGPSILRIQQVVRGDSAAYFCASSPGGYEQYFGPGTRLTVT.

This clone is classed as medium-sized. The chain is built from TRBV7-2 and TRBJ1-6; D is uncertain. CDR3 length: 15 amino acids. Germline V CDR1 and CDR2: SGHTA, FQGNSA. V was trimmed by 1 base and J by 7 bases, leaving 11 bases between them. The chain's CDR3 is CASSLESGPNSPLHF. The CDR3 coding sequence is TGTGCCAGCAGCTTAGAGTCAGGCCCGAATTCACCCCTCCACTTT.

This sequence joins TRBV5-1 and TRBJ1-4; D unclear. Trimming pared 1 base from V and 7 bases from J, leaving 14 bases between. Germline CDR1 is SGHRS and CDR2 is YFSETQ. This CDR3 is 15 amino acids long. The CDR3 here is CASSLYSEASEKLFF. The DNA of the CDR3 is TGCGCCAGCAGCTTGTACTCGGAAGCTAGTGAAAAACTGTTTTTT.

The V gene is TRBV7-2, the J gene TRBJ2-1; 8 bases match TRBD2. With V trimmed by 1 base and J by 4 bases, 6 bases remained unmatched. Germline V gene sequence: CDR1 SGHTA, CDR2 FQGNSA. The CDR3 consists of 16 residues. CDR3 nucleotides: TGTGCCAGCAGCTTAGAGGCGGGGGGCTCTTACAATGAGCAGTTCTTC. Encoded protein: CASSLEAGGSYNEQFF.

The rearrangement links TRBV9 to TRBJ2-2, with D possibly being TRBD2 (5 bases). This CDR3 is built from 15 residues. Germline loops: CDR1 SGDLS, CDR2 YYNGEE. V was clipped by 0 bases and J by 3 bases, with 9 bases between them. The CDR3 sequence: CASSVAPDYTGELFF. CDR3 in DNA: TGTGCCAGCAGCGTAGCCCCGGACTACACCGGGGAGCTGTTTTTT.

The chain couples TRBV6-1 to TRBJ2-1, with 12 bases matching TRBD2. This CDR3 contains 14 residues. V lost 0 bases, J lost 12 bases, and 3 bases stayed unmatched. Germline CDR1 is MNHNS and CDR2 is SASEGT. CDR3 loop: CASSEATSGGRQFF. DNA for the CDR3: TGTGCCAGCAGTGAAGCGACTAGCGGGGGACGGCAGTTCTTC.

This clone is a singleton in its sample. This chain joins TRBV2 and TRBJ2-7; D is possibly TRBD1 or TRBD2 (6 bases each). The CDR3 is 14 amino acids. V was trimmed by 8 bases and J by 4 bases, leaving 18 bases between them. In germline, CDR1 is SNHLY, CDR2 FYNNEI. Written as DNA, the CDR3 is TGTGCCAGCGTGAGAACAGGGACTCTTTACGAGCAGTACTTC. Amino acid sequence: CASVRTGTLYEQYF. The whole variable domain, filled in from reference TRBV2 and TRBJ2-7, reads EPEVTQTPSHQVTQMGQEVILRCVPISNHLYFYWYRQILGQKVEFLVSFYNNEISEKSEIFDDQFSVERPDGSNFTLKIRSTKLEDSAMYFCASVRTGTLYEQYFGPGTRLTVT.

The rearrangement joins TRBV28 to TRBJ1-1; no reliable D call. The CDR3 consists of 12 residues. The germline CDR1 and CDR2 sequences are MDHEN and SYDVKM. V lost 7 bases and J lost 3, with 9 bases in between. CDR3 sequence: CASNGVDTEAFF. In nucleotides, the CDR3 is TGTGCCAGCAACGGGGTGGACACTGAAGCTTTCTTT.

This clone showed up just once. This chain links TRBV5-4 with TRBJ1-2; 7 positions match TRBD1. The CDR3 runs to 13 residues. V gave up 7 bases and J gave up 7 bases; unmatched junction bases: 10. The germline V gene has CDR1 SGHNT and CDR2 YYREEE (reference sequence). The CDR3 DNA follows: TGTGCCAGCGGGGACAGTCGGGCCTCTGGCTACACCTTC. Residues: CASGDSRASGYTF. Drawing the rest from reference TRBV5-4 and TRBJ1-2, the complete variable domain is ETGVTQSPTHLIKTRGQQVTLRCSSQSGHNTVSWYQQALGQGPQFIFQYYREEENGRGNFPPRFSGLQFPNYSSELNVNALELDDSALYLCASGDSRASGYTFGSGTRLTVV.

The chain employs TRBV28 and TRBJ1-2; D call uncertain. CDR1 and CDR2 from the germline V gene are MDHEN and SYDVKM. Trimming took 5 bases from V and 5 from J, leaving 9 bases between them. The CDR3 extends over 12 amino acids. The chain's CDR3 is CASSPPGYGYTF. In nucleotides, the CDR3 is TGTGCCAGCAGTCCCCCGGGGTATGGCTACACCTTC.

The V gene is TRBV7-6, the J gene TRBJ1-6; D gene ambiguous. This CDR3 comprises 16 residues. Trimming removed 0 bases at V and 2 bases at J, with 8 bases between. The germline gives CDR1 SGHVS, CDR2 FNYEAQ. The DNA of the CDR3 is TGTGCCAGCAGCTTAGCGCCAACAGCCTATAATTCACCCCTCCACTTT. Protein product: CASSLAPTAYNSPLHF.

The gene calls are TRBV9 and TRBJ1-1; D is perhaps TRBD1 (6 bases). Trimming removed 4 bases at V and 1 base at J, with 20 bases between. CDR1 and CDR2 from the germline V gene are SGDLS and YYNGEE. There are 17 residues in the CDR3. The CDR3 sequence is CASSRDLQGFGNTEAFF. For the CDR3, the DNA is TGTGCCAGCAGCCGAGATTTACAGGGTTTTGGGAACACTGAAGCTTTCTTT.

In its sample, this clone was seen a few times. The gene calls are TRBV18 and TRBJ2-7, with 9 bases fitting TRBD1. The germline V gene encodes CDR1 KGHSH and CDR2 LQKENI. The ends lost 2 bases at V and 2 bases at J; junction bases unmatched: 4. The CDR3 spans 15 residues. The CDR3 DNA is TGTGCCAGCTCACCAGGGACAGGGTTCGCCTACGAGCAGTACTTC. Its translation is CASSPGTGFAYEQYF.

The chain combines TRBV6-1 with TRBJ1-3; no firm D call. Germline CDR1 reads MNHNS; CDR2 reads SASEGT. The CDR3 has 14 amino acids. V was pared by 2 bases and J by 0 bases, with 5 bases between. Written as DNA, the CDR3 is TGTGCCAGCAGTGAACAGATCTCTGGAAACACCATATATTTT. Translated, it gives CASSEQISGNTIYF.

Written as DNA, the CDR3 is TGTGCCAGTAGTGCGGTGGGCTATGGCTACACCTTC. Amino acids: CASSAVGYGYTF. This chain joins TRBV19 and TRBJ1-2; D unresolved. This CDR3 contains 12 residues. The V and J ends lost 5 bases and 4 bases respectively, with 8 bases between them. Germline assignment: CDR1 LNHDA and CDR2 SQIVND (reference sequence). The entire variable domain, with the rest obtained from reference TRBV19 and TRBJ1-2, is as follows: DGGITQSPKYLFRKEGQNVTLSCEQNLNHDAMYWYRQDPGQGLRLIYYSQIVNDFQKGDIAEGYSVSREKKESFPLTVTSAQKNPTAFYLCASSAVGYGYTFGSGTRLTVV.

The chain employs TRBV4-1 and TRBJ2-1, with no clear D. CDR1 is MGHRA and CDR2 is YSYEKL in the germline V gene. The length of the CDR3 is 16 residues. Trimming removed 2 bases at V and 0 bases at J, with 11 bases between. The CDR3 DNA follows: TGCGCCAGCAGCCAACCAACGTACAGCTCCTACAATGAGCAGTTCTTC. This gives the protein CASSQPTYSSYNEQFF.

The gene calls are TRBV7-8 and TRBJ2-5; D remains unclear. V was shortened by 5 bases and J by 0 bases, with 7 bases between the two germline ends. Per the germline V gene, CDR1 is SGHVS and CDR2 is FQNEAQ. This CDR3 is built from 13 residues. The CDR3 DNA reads TGTGCCAGCAGCGGGCCGGACCAAGAGACCCAGTACTTC. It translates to CASSGPDQETQYF.

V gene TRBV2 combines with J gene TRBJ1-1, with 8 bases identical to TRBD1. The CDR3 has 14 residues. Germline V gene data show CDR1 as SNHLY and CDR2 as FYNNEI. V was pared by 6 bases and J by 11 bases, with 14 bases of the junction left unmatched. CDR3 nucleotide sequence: TGTGCCAGCAGCACGGAGCGACAGGGGCAGAAGGCTTTCTTT. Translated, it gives CASSTERQGQKAFF.

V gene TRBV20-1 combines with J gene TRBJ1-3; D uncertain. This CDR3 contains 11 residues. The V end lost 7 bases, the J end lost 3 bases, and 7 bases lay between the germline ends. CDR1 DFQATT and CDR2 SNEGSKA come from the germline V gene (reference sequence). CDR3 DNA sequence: TGCAGTGGCCCGATTGGAAACACCATATATTTT. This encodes CSGPIGNTIYF.

The CDR3 coding sequence is TGTGCCAGCTCACCCGCGGGGTCATCCTCCGAAAAACTGTTTTTT. Translation: CASSPAGSSSEKLFF. This chain connects TRBV18 to TRBJ1-4; D is unresolved. The germline V gene encodes CDR1 KGHSH and CDR2 LQKENI. Trimming took 3 bases from V and 8 from J, leaving 16 bases between them. This CDR3 spans 15 amino acids.

The CDR3 nucleotides read TGCGGGACAGGGGCGAACACTGAAGCTTTCTTT. Translated: CGTGANTEAFF. The chain links TRBV20-1 to TRBJ1-1; 10 nucleotides agree with TRBD1. Germline V gives CDR1 DFQATT, CDR2 SNEGSKA (reference sequence). CDR3 length: 11 amino acids.